Following are 10 T cell receptor beta chains from one sample sequenced in a study of cytomegalovirus exposure and HLA in healthy donors. The PCR made use of 60 Vbeta and 13 Jbeta primers. Sequencing was performed with immunoSEQ multiplex PCR; in TCRdb, only in-frame clones are kept and a portion is missing. This table has 80,000 to 100,000 clones, 79% appearing once. Sequenced input: PBMCs. The receptor set was obtained from a male donor in good health and CMV-seropositive.

The sample holds one count of this clone. The rearrangement links TRBV27 to TRBJ1-2; D is unresolved. CDR3 length: 13 residues. V shed 3 bases and J shed 2 bases, with 7 bases lying between them. Germline V gene sequence: CDR1 MNHEY, CDR2 SMNVEV (reference sequence). In DNA, the CDR3 is TGTGCCAGCAGTTTTGGCAGGAACTATGGCTACACCTTC. Translating it yields CASSFGRNYGYTF.

Of note for this clone: At the DNA level, this CDR3 is encoded by other sequences in the same sample as well. This chain links TRBV5-1 with TRBJ1-1, with D possibly being TRBD1 (5 bases). With 5 bases removed from V and 1 base from J, the gap between germline ends came to 9 bases. The CDR3 has 13 amino acids. CDR1 is SGHRS, CDR2 YFSETQ, per germline. CDR3 in amino acids: CASSSGQNTEAFF. The CDR3 coding sequence is TGCGCCAGCAGTTCTGGACAGAACACTGAAGCTTTCTTT.

This sequence joins TRBV12-5 and TRBJ1-2; 8 bases agree with TRBD1. The CDR3 is 14 residues long. Germline CDR1 and CDR2: LGHNT and FRNRAP. V was clipped by 2 bases and J by 3 bases; unmatched bases: 2. CDR3 sequence (DNA): TGTGCTAGTGGTTTGACGACAGGGGACTATGGCTACACCTTC. This gives the protein CASGLTTGDYGYTF.

The rearrangement links TRBV4-2 to TRBJ2-7, with 14 bases matching TRBD2. The ends lost 4 bases at V and 5 bases at J; junction bases unmatched: 4. This CDR3 has 15 amino acids. Germline V gene lookup returns CDR1 LGHNA and CDR2 YNFKEQ. The CDR3 sequence: CASSLLGLAGDEQYF. CDR3 coding DNA: TGTGCCAGCAGCCTCTTGGGACTAGCGGGGGACGAGCAGTACTTC.

The chain carries TRBV5-4 and TRBJ2-2, with unresolved D. The CDR3 runs to 14 residues. With 3 bases removed from V and 1 base from J, the gap between germline ends came to 7 bases. CDR1 and CDR2 from the germline V gene are SGHNT and YYREEE (reference sequence). CDR3 nucleotides: TGTGCCAGCAGCTCTCTAGTGAACACCGGGGAGCTGTTTTTT. It encodes CASSSLVNTGELFF.

V usage is TRBV7-2 and J usage is TRBJ2-3, with D possibly TRBD2 on 6 matching bases. The germline V gene encodes CDR1 SGHTA and CDR2 FQGNSA. This CDR3 has 15 residues. The V and J ends lost 5 bases and 1 base respectively, with 13 bases between them. The CDR3 DNA follows: TGTGCCAGCAGCCCCTTAGTAGCGGGCACAGATACGCAGTATTTT. This sequence encodes CASSPLVAGTDTQYF.

This clone appeared once. The chain recombines TRBV5-1 with TRBJ1-1; D not resolved. The CDR3 totals 14 residues. V dropped 3 bases and J dropped 0 bases, with 9 bases sitting between them. CDR1 is SGHRS and CDR2 is YFSETQ in the germline V gene. DNA for the CDR3: TGCGCCAGCAGCTCCCACTACCTGAACACTGAAGCTTTCTTT. Amino acid sequence: CASSSHYLNTEAFF.

This chain uses TRBV9 with TRBJ2-2; 7 nucleotides match TRBD1. The J segment lost 7 bases and the V segment lost 4 bases, leaving 13 bases of the junction unmatched. This CDR3 comprises 16 residues. Germline V gives CDR1 SGDLS, CDR2 YYNGEE. In nucleotides, the CDR3 is TGTGCCAGCAGCTCTCATACAGGGGAGTCGGGCGGGGAGCTGTTTTTT. Translation gives CASSSHTGESGGELFF.

This chain uses TRBV5-1 with TRBJ1-3; 7 nucleotides align to TRBD1. The ends lost 2 bases at V and 0 bases at J; junction bases unmatched: 8. The CDR3 contains 17 residues. CDR1 and CDR2 from the germline V gene are SGHRS and YFSETQ. The CDR3 sequence is CASSFMGRGSSGNTIYF. CDR3 DNA: TGCGCCAGCAGCTTCATGGGCAGGGGGAGCTCTGGAAACACCATATATTTT.

V gene TRBV6-6 combines with J gene TRBJ2-7; a weak D match, TRBD1 (5 bases). CDR3 length: 14 amino acids. Trimming cost V 3 bases and J 1 base, with 10 bases left between them. The germline CDR1 and CDR2 sequences are MNHNY and SVGAGI (reference sequence). The CDR3, as DNA: TGTGCCAGCAGTTATTCTGACAGATCCTACGAGCAGTACTTC. It yields the protein CASSYSDRSYEQYF.